A selection of T cell receptor beta chains follows, all from one sample in a study of blood T cell repertoires in COVID-19. Repertoires were generated with immunoSEQ multiplex PCR, while TCRdb's copy carries only in-frame clones and drops some. This table holds about 20,000 clones, approximately 95% found once. Material: peripheral blood. These receptors all stem from a woman in her 50s with active COVID-19. The CDR3 runs from the conserved cysteine through the conserved F or W. A D gene is named only where the DNA matches it firmly. A row's size may be missing; if present it is once, few, many or a size class.

V gene	clone size	J gene	D gene	CDR3 protein	CDR3 DNA
TRBV25-1	NA	TRBJ2-3	NA	CASSEWTETDTQYF	TGTGCCAGCAGTGAGTGGACTGAGACAGATACGCAGTATTTT
TRBV27	once	TRBJ1-1	TRBD1	CASSRDRDTEAFF	TGTGCCAGCAGCCGGGACAGGGACACTGAAGCTTTCTTT
TRBV24-1	once	TRBJ2-1	TRBD2	CATSDTGLAEDAAYNEQFF	TGTGCCACCAGTGATACGGGACTAGCGGAAGATGCGGCCTACAATGAGCAGTTCTTC
TRBV6-5	NA	TRBJ1-2	NA	CASKTGQGNYGYTF	TGTGCCAGCAAGACGGGACAAGGGAACTATGGCTACACCTTC
TRBV2	NA	TRBJ2-1	NA	CASSWSPTEENEQFF	TGTGCCAGCAGTTGGAGCCCCACCGAGGAGAATGAGCAGTTCTTC
TRBV28	NA	TRBJ2-7	TRBD1	CASSFQGPGTGGDEQYF	TGTGCCAGCAGTTTTCAGGGTCCGGGGACAGGGGGCGACGAGCAGTACTTC
TRBV2	once	TRBJ1-1	NA	CASINEVDSEAFF	TGTGCCAGCATTAATGAGGTAGATTCAGAAGCTTTCTTT
TRBV2	NA	TRBJ2-5	NA	CASSVMGREETQYF	TGTGCCAGCAGTGTGATGGGCAGGGAAGAGACCCAGTACTTC
TRBV7-3	NA	TRBJ2-1	TRBD2	CASSASSGRAFEQFF	TGTGCCAGCAGCGCGTCTAGCGGGAGGGCTTTTGAGCAGTTCTTC
TRBV28	NA	TRBJ2-1	NA	CASTLLHREEQFF	TGTGCCAGCACCTTACTCCACAGGGAGGAGCAGTTCTTC
TRBV6-5	NA	TRBJ2-2	NA	CASSYQRGGELFF	TGTGCCAGCAGTTACCAACGGGGGGGGGAGCTGTTTTTT
TRBV27	NA	TRBJ2-7	TRBD2	CASSYSGTSGSNPYEQYF	TGTGCCAGCAGTTACTCCGGGACTAGCGGGAGCAACCCCTACGAGCAGTACTTC
TRBV29-1	NA	TRBJ2-2	TRBD1	CSVGDRGLGELFF	TGCAGCGTTGGGGACAGGGGGCTCGGGGAGCTGTTTTTT
TRBV27	NA	TRBJ1-2	TRBD1	CASSSPGQGNYGYTF	TGTGCCAGCAGTTCTCCTGGACAGGGCAACTATGGCTACACCTTC
TRBV6-5	NA	TRBJ1-1	NA	CASTLKEYTEAFF	TGTGCCAGCACTCTAAAGGAGTACACTGAAGCTTTCTTT
TRBV15	NA	TRBJ2-3	TRBD2	CATSRRSGSRADTQYF	TGTGCCACCAGCAGGCGTAGCGGGAGTAGGGCAGATACGCAGTATTTT
TRBV18	NA	TRBJ2-1	TRBD2	CASSPKGTSGRVRQFF	TGTGCCAGCTCCCCTAAAGGGACTAGCGGGAGGGTGAGGCAGTTCTTC
TRBV14	NA	TRBJ2-7	TRBD2	CASSHRPGLAGVEQYF	TGTGCCAGCAGCCACCGTCCGGGACTAGCGGGAGTTGAGCAGTACTTC
TRBV28	NA	TRBJ2-3	NA	CASSFMSPSYPDWDTQYF	TGTGCCAGCAGTTTCATGTCCCCTAGCTATCCCGATTGGGATACGCAGTATTTT
TRBV12-3/TRBV12-4	once	TRBJ1-1	TRBD1	CASSESGGTEAFF	TGTGCCAGCAGTGAATCAGGGGGTACTGAAGCTTTCTTT
TRBV27	few	TRBJ2-7	TRBD1	CASSSGQVTYEQYF	TGTGCCAGCAGTTCGGGACAGGTAACCTACGAGCAGTACTTC
TRBV5-4	NA	TRBJ1-1	TRBD1	CASSPGRGQSTEAFF	TGTGCCAGCAGCCCCGGGAGGGGGCAGAGCACTGAAGCTTTCTTT
TRBV19	NA	TRBJ2-7	NA	CATRRDTTTYEQYF	TGTGCCACCCGCCGGGACACCACAACCTACGAGCAGTACTTC
TRBV18	NA	TRBJ2-3	TRBD2	CASSGLADGDTQYF	TGTGCCAGCTCCGGACTAGCGGACGGGGATACGCAGTATTTT
TRBV28	NA	TRBJ1-1	NA	CASSPGFNTEAFF	TGTGCCAGCAGTCCAGGGTTCAACACTGAAGCTTTCTTT
TRBV5-6	NA	TRBJ1-4	NA	CASTVGQGVFGLFF	TGTGCCAGCACCGTCGGGCAGGGTGTTTTTGGACTGTTTTTT
TRBV5-6	NA	TRBJ2-1	NA	CASSYGGNEQFF	TGTGCCAGCAGCTACGGAGGCAATGAGCAGTTCTTC
TRBV6-6	NA	TRBJ2-2	NA	CASSYGFRDFTGELFF	TGTGCCAGCAGTTATGGGTTCAGGGACTTCACCGGGGAGCTGTTTTTT
TRBV18	NA	TRBJ1-2	NA	CASSPGLKEGYTF	TGTGCCAGCTCACCGGGGCTCAAGGAAGGCTACACCTTC
TRBV5-1	NA	TRBJ2-7	TRBD1	CASSLTGATYEQYF	TGCGCCAGCAGCCTAACAGGGGCGACCTACGAGCAGTACTTC
TRBV30	NA	TRBJ2-7	NA	CAWSGRERSFYEQYF	TGTGCCTGGAGTGGCAGGGAAAGAAGTTTCTACGAGCAGTACTTC
TRBV5-1	NA	TRBJ1-1	NA	CASSSHSHTEAFF	TGCGCCAGCAGCTCCCACTCGCACACTGAAGCTTTCTTT
TRBV3-1/TRBV3-2	few	TRBJ2-2	NA	CASSLGGARTGELFF	TGTGCCAGCAGCCTAGGGGGGGCGAGGACCGGGGAGCTGTTTTTT
TRBV21-1	NA	TRBJ1-5	NA	CASSKRVGDRLKPQHF	TGTGCCAGCAGCAAAAGAGTAGGAGACCGGTTAAAGCCCCAGCATTTT
TRBV18	NA	TRBJ2-3	NA	CASSPVAESTDTQYF	TGTGCCAGCTCACCGGTTGCAGAAAGCACAGATACGCAGTATTTT
TRBV28	NA	TRBJ1-5	NA	CASSRGANQPQHF	TGTGCCAGCAGCCGGGGAGCGAATCAGCCCCAGCATTTT
TRBV29-1	NA	TRBJ1-2	TRBD1	CSVWRTGIVGGYTF	TGCAGCGTGTGGAGGACAGGGATTGTAGGGGGCTACACCTTC
TRBV2	NA	TRBJ2-2	NA	CASSVELGIGELFF	TGTGCCAGCAGTGTGGAGCTGGGTATCGGGGAGCTGTTTTTT